The sample holds one count of the clone carrying this T cell receptor beta chain. The source of the sample is a study of blood T cell repertoires in COVID-19. Study as a whole: Sources were T cells, B-cell-depleted T cells, or PBMCs; the material itself was cDNA or gDNA.

Trimming cost V 6 bases and J 3 bases, with 14 bases left between them. Germline CDR1 is LNHDA and CDR2 is SQIVND (reference sequence). CDR3 length: 15 residues. Methods used by the authors: Researchers report that nucleated cell counts were estimated from reference gene primer amplification. TCRdb keeps only in-frame clones here, not all; method: immunoSEQ multiplex PCR. That table is the source of V, J and clone size, and D and trimming were worked out from the DNA. The table records 75,000 to 85,000 clones, about 90% of them present only once. The origin of this receptor is a human donor in a cohort sampled during active COVID-19. The material sequenced was peripheral blood. The chain employs TRBV19 and TRBJ2-2, with D possibly matching TRBD2 (6 bases). The CDR3: CASRTSGHYTGELFF. CDR3 nucleotide sequence: TGTGCCAGTAGAACAAGCGGGCACTACACCGGGGAGCTGTTTTTT.